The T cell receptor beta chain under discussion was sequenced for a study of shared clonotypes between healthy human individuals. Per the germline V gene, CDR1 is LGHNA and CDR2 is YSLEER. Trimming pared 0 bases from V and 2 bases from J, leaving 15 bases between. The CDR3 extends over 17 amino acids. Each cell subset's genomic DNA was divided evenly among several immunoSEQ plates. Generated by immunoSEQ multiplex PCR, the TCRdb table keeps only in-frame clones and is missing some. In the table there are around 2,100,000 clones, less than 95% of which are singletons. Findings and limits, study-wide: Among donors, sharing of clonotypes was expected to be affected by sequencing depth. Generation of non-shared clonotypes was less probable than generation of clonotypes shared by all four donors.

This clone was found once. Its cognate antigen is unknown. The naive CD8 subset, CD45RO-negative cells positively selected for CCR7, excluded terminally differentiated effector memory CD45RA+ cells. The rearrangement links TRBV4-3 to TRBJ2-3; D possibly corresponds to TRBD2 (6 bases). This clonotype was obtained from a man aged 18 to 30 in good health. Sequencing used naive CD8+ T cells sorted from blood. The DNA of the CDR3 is TGCGCCAGCAGCCAAGACCCCCGGCGGGGCCTCACAGATACGCAGTATTTT. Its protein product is CASSQDPRRGLTDTQYF.